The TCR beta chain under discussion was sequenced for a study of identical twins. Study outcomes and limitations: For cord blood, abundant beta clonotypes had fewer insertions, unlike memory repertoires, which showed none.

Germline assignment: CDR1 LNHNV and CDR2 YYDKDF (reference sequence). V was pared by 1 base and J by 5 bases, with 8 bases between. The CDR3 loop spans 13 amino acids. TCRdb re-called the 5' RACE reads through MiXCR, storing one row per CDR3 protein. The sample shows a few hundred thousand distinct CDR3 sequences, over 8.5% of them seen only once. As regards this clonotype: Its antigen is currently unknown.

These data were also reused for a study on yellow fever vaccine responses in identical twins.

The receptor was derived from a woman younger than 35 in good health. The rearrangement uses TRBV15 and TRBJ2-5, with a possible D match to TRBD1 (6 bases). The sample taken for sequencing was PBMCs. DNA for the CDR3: TGTGCCACCAGCAGAGCCCAGGGGGAGACCCAGTACTTC. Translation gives CATSRAQGETQYF.